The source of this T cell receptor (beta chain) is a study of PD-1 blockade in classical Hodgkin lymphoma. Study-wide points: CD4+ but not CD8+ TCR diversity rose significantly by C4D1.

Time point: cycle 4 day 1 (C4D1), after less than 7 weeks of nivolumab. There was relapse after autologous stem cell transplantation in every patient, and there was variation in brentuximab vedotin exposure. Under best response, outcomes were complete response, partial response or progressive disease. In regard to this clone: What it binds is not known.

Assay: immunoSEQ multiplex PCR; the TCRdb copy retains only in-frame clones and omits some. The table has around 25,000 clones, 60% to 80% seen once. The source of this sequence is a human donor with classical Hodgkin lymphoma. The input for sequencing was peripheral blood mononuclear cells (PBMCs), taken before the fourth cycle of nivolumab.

The CDR3 DNA follows: TGTGCCAGCAGCTTGGGTGGGGTTGAGACTGAAGCTTTCTTT. Its translation is CASSLGGVETEAFF. The chain combines TRBV4-2 with TRBJ1-1; no definite D call. This CDR3 comprises 14 residues. Germline V CDR1 and CDR2: LGHNA, YNFKEQ. The V end was cut by 5 bases, the J end by 5 bases, with 15 bases between.